This T cell receptor beta chain was found in a study of CD8 T cells in ankylosing spondylitis. Study results and caveats: Seemingly characteristic of ankylosing spondylitis blood was a TCR beta motif consisting of several highly homologous variants. Reportedly, matched ankylosing spondylitis synovial fluid was significantly enriched for disease-linked clones.

Germline V gene lookup returns CDR1 DFQATT and CDR2 SNEGSKA (reference sequence). Trimming cost V 0 bases and J 4 bases; bases outside gene matches: 4. The CDR3 is 14 residues long. Turning to this clonotype: Its antigen remains unknown.

Researchers built TCR beta libraries using quantitative 5'-RACE with molecular barcodes. Each CDR3 protein gets one entry after TCRdb re-called the 5' RACE reads with MiXCR. This sample has around 340,000 distinct CDR3 sequences, with 14% to 15% found just once. This chain connects TRBV20-1 to TRBJ2-5; TRBD1 agrees at 8 bases. Sequencing was done on a sample of blood, either unsorted or a sorted T cell fraction (not recorded which). The sequence derives from a male donor with ankylosing spondylitis or in good health (not recorded which). CDR3 coding DNA: TGCAGTGCTAGAGATGCAGGGGGCAGAGAGACCCAGTACTTC. It yields the protein CSARDAGGRETQYF.